The subject of this entry is one T cell receptor (beta chain). The target of this receptor is not known. No quality values exist for individual bases; no much larger clone is one base distant. The sample's treatment or condition label is to be understood as: allogeneic hematopoietic cell transplantation with graft depleted of TCRalphabeta T cells and CD19 B cells. TCRalphabeta/CD19-depleted allogeneic hematopoietic cell grafts were given to the transplant recipients, all of whom were children. Receptor libraries were prepared by PCR. The sequencer listed for this sample is Illumina HiSeq 2500. To normalize quantification of the TCRbeta repertoire, the TCR libraries were built with molecular barcoding that relied on unique molecular identifiers. TCRdb reworked the public reads: Q25 trimming with fastp, MiXCR clone assembly, productive beta chains retained. Rows merge per CDR3 protein into single entries with the most common DNA and genes. A total of around 580,000 distinct CDR3 sequences appear in this sample, 23% of them only once. 11% to 15% of the sample goes to the ten largest clones.

This record belongs to a study of T-cell reconstitution after alpha-beta-depleted transplantation in children (dated by TCRdb to the mid-2010s). For the study in its entirety: Using TCR repertoire profiling, the study followed T-cell immune reconstitution in a quantitative way in children after TCRalphabeta/CD19-depleted allogeneic hematopoietic cell transplantation. The full study reports these points: The high TCRbeta diversity at day 60 in some patients was ascribed to recipient T cells and intrathymic progenitors that had survived conditioning. Over subsequent months, a decline in hyperexpanded clone frequencies was noted, and after one year, T-cell counts and TCRbeta diversity were mostly ascribed to newly produced T cells. The apparently early alphabetaT-cell count recovery about two months after transplant was reportedly dependent on only several hundred rapidly expanded clones derived from non-depleted graft cells.

The CDR3 runs 13 amino acids, cysteine and phenylalanine included. Kept here is only the CDR3 DNA, which spans 39 bases and is read in frame from base 1. Trimming removed 8 bases from V and 0 bases from J, leaving 10 bases between the germline ends. The germline V gene (reference sequence) specifies MNHEY as CDR1 and SMNVEV as CDR2. This material consisted of PBMCs, mostly from graft donor cells, taken 360 days after TCRalphabeta/CD19-depleted stem cell transplant. The chain is assembled from TRBV27 and TRBJ1-2, with the D gene not clear enough to name. The clonotype was recovered from a boy younger than two who had a stem cell transplant for acute myeloid leukemia, so the T cells may come from the graft donor. DNA sequence: TGTGCCAGCGGACGGCACTCTAACTATGGCTACACCTTC. Translated, this gives CASGRHSNYGYTF.